A selection of T cell receptor beta chains follows, all from one sample in a study of OX40 agonist ivuxolimab in advanced cancers. The method was immunoSEQ multiplex PCR; TCRdb's version includes in-frame clones alone and lacks a portion of them. The sample includes tens of thousands of clones, 65% to 90% of them seen just once. This specimen was CD4+ or CD8+ T cells sorted from blood, taken in a trial of the OX40 agonist ivuxolimab. The receptors derive from an adult with an advanced solid tumor such as melanoma, head and neck, liver or kidney cancer. Each CDR3 is given with its conserved first and last residue. D genes are given only for firm matches. A row's size may be missing; if present it is once, few, many or a size class.

cdr3_aa: CASRGGTRNEKLFF; v_call: TRBV4-1; d_call: .; clone_size: few
cdr3_aa: CASSLGTDNEKLFF; v_call: TRBV27; d_call: .; clone_size: .
cdr3_aa: CASSDMNTEAFF; v_call: TRBV6-5; d_call: .; clone_size: few
cdr3_aa: CASGLGYEQYF; v_call: TRBV6-5; d_call: .; clone_size: .
cdr3_aa: CASSLVGDFDGYTF; v_call: TRBV5-4; d_call: .; clone_size: few
cdr3_aa: CAWRRGGWGRGAGEAFF; v_call: TRBV30; d_call: .; clone_size: .
cdr3_aa: CSVVSGLYNEQFF; v_call: TRBV29-1; d_call: .; clone_size: .
cdr3_aa: CSVEGALAGGRVYNEQFF; v_call: TRBV29-1; d_call: TRBD2; clone_size: .
cdr3_aa: CASSLGQGANYGYTF; v_call: TRBV7-8; d_call: TRBD1; clone_size: .
cdr3_aa: CASRDTHYNEQFF; v_call: TRBV2; d_call: .; clone_size: .
cdr3_aa: CASTPRGQMNTEAFF; v_call: TRBV4-1; d_call: TRBD1; clone_size: .
cdr3_aa: CASSLHQPYGYTF; v_call: TRBV7-9; d_call: .; clone_size: .
cdr3_aa: CASSPPLRTGGTGELFF; v_call: TRBV7-8; d_call: TRBD1; clone_size: .
cdr3_aa: CASSLVGGPSSYNEQFF; v_call: TRBV18; d_call: .; clone_size: .
cdr3_aa: CASTLQGNTGELFF; v_call: TRBV27; d_call: TRBD1; clone_size: .
cdr3_aa: CASSSTGTVSYEQYF; v_call: TRBV6-5; d_call: .; clone_size: .
cdr3_aa: CASSLDGDKGEDEKLFF; v_call: TRBV5-1; d_call: .; clone_size: .
cdr3_aa: CASSGGTGGAANTGELFF; v_call: TRBV9; d_call: TRBD1; clone_size: once
cdr3_aa: CASSPPDRVREQYF; v_call: TRBV11-2; d_call: TRBD1; clone_size: .
cdr3_aa: CASSQEAGFTKNIQYF; v_call: TRBV4-2; d_call: .; clone_size: .
cdr3_aa: CASSQSRTRYGYTF; v_call: TRBV7-9; d_call: .; clone_size: .
cdr3_aa: CASSWGLVYEQFF; v_call: TRBV6-5; d_call: TRBD2; clone_size: .
cdr3_aa: CASSDRWGDEQFF; v_call: TRBV25-1; d_call: .; clone_size: .
cdr3_aa: CASSIQGWGNTGELFF; v_call: TRBV19; d_call: .; clone_size: .
cdr3_aa: CASSQGWDLAGEPEQYF; v_call: TRBV4-2; d_call: TRBD2; clone_size: .
cdr3_aa: CASSWTGTYEQYF; v_call: TRBV19; d_call: TRBD1; clone_size: .
cdr3_aa: CASRRQGDYGYTF; v_call: TRBV13; d_call: TRBD1; clone_size: few
cdr3_aa: CASSLGSEGIVGETQYF; v_call: TRBV7-8; d_call: .; clone_size: .
cdr3_aa: CASSPTSGRPPSYNEQFF; v_call: TRBV28; d_call: TRBD2; clone_size: once
cdr3_aa: CASRHNRYGAFF; v_call: TRBV27; d_call: .; clone_size: .
cdr3_aa: CSVEGGLGGSPDTQYF; v_call: TRBV29-1; d_call: .; clone_size: .
cdr3_aa: CASSLAPSGGAEETQYF; v_call: TRBV5-1; d_call: TRBD2; clone_size: .
cdr3_aa: CASSRTSGSLNEQFF; v_call: TRBV14; d_call: TRBD2; clone_size: .
cdr3_aa: CASSYADGDGYTF; v_call: TRBV6-5; d_call: .; clone_size: few
cdr3_aa: CASSQYNGVETQYF; v_call: TRBV4-3; d_call: .; clone_size: .
cdr3_aa: CASSPPLVDGYTF; v_call: TRBV7-9; d_call: .; clone_size: few
cdr3_aa: CASSFPTSGTTSTDTQYF; v_call: TRBV7-8; d_call: TRBD2; clone_size: .
cdr3_aa: CASSSPTLPNEQFF; v_call: TRBV11-2; d_call: .; clone_size: few
cdr3_aa: CASSTSDYSRGDTEAFF; v_call: TRBV19; d_call: .; clone_size: .
cdr3_aa: CATRQDSDEQFF; v_call: TRBV15; d_call: .; clone_size: .
cdr3_aa: CAISESGTDTEAFF; v_call: TRBV6-5; d_call: TRBD1; clone_size: .
cdr3_aa: CASSLTGSPYNEQFF; v_call: TRBV27; d_call: .; clone_size: .
cdr3_aa: CASSQAQGARETQYF; v_call: TRBV14; d_call: TRBD1; clone_size: .
cdr3_aa: CASTWGTASYNEQFF; v_call: TRBV19; d_call: .; clone_size: .
cdr3_aa: CASSSDREDYGYTF; v_call: TRBV11-2; d_call: TRBD1; clone_size: .
cdr3_aa: CASSYSRRGEAFF; v_call: TRBV6-6; d_call: .; clone_size: .
cdr3_aa: CAVWDRKNTEAFF; v_call: TRBV7-7; d_call: TRBD1; clone_size: .
cdr3_aa: CASSLPGRATEAFF; v_call: TRBV7-9; d_call: .; clone_size: .
cdr3_aa: CSSQDNRGSNEQFF; v_call: TRBV29-1; d_call: TRBD2; clone_size: .
cdr3_aa: CASSSLRRANEKLFF; v_call: TRBV28; d_call: .; clone_size: .
cdr3_aa: CASSRDRVTEAFF; v_call: TRBV28; d_call: TRBD1; clone_size: .
cdr3_aa: CASSLTGYETQYF; v_call: TRBV28; d_call: .; clone_size: .
cdr3_aa: CASSYMNTEAFF; v_call: TRBV7-2; d_call: .; clone_size: medium-sized
cdr3_aa: CASSQGQGGTGELFF; v_call: TRBV4-3; d_call: .; clone_size: .
cdr3_aa: CASSGQGEGLGNTIYF; v_call: TRBV2; d_call: TRBD1; clone_size: .